This T cell receptor beta chain was found in a study of beta chain features in type 1 diabetes. The investigators reverse transcribed all of the isolated RNA, so they sequenced expressed TCRB transcripts. Generated by immunoSEQ multiplex PCR, the TCRdb table keeps only in-frame clones and is missing some. Of about 620,000 clones in the sample, roughly a sixth were seen once. V was cut by 0 bases and J by 5 bases, with 8 bases left in between. The V gene's germline CDR1 is SGHNT and CDR2 YYREEE (reference sequence). The CDR3 contains 13 residues. The clonotype was recovered from a man between 18 and 35 years old in good health. The chain joins TRBV5-4 to TRBJ2-5, with no clear D. The source material was naive CD4+ T cells from blood. CDR3 nucleotide sequence: TGTGCCAGCAGCTTGGGACTTTGGGAGACCCAGTACTTC. It specifies CASSLGLWETQYF.